The clone carrying this T cell receptor (beta chain) was seen a few times. Its antigen remains unidentified. This sample was taken from a study of CD8 T cells in ankylosing spondylitis. Trimming pared 2 bases from V and 4 bases from J, leaving 20 bases between. The CDR3 consists of 17 residues. Germline loops: CDR1 MNHEY, CDR2 SVGAGI. Libraries for TCR beta were made by quantitative 5'-RACE with molecular barcodes. From the 5' RACE reads, TCRdb called clonotypes with MiXCR, one entry per CDR3 protein. This table has fewer than 500,000 distinct CDR3 sequences, approximately 20% appearing once. Study results and limitations: Ankylosing spondylitis blood appeared to be characterized by a TCR beta motif of 8 or 9 highly homologous variants. Disease-linked clones reportedly showed significant enrichment in matched ankylosing spondylitis synovial fluid. Disease-linked clones, CD8+, were relatively rare in peripheral blood.

The J gene is TRBJ1-1, the V gene TRBV6-5; possibly TRBD1 for D (5 bases). The specimen was blood, either unsorted or a sorted T cell fraction (not recorded which). The TCR originated in a male donor with ankylosing spondylitis. This CDR3 is CASSYGTPGWMSTEAFF. CDR3 DNA sequence: TGTGCCAGCAGTTACGGGACTCCAGGCTGGATGAGCACTGAAGCTTTCTTT.